These T cell receptor beta chains were read from a single sample in a study of blood T cells in healthy people across ages. Via MiXCR, TCRdb re-called the 5' RACE reads, giving one row per CDR3 protein. This repertoire shows around 700,000 distinct CDR3 sequences, 25% found once; its top ten account for roughly a tenth. This sample also belongs to another study, concerning T cells of mothers and their children.

The sample was blood. The receptors were sampled from a boy younger than 18 in good health. The CDR3 runs from the conserved cysteine through the conserved F or W. A D gene is named only where the DNA matches it firmly. Expanded clones get a size class; other rows say once, few or many, or leave the size out.

TRBD1,few,TRBJ1-4,TRBV20-1,CSASPLTGSHRRGPKLFF,TGCAGTGCTAGCCCCCTGACAGGGTCCCACCGACGAGGACCAAAACTGTTTTTT
TRBD1,few,TRBJ1-5,TRBV29-1,CSVETRVRQGGQPQHF,TGCAGCGTTGAAACCCGTGTTAGACAGGGCGGCCAGCCCCAGCATTTT
TRBD2,-,TRBJ2-5,TRBV3-1,CASSQRVAGGVKETQYF,TGTGCCAGCAGCCAACGGGTCGCGGGGGGCGTAAAAGAGACTCAGTACTTC
-,-,TRBJ2-6,TRBV7-4,CASSLEVGVSGANVLTF,TGTGCCAGCAGCTTAGAGGTCGGGGTGTCTGGGGCCAACGTCCTGACTTTC
-,-,TRBJ2-3,TRBV5-1,CASSLVQGDTQYF,TGCGCCAGCAGCTTGGTGCAGGGGGATACGCAGTATTTT
TRBD1,-,TRBJ2-5,TRBV10-3,CAISEPADRTGETQYF,TGTGCCATCAGTGAGCCGGCGGACAGGACTGGGGAGACCCAGTACTTC
TRBD1,few,TRBJ2-7,TRBV4-1,CASRIRTGEDEQYF,TGCGCCAGCAGAATCCGGACAGGGGAGGACGAGCAGTACTTC
-,-,TRBJ1-1,TRBV3-1,CASSPGASNTEAFF,TGTGCCAGCAGCCCCGGGGCTTCAAACACTGAAGCTTTCTTT
TRBD2,-,TRBJ2-1,TRBV7-3,CASSQFIAGVGEQFF,TGTGCCAGCAGCCAATTCATAGCGGGAGTAGGTGAGCAGTTCTTC
-,-,TRBJ2-3,TRBV12-3/TRBV12-4,CASTMGRTTDTQYF,TGTGCCAGCACCATGGGGCGGACCACAGATACGCAGTATTTT
TRBD1,-,TRBJ1-1,TRBV5-1,CASSFRQGATSTEAFF,TGCGCCAGCAGCTTTCGACAGGGGGCTACGAGCACTGAAGCTTTCTTT
TRBD2,-,TRBJ2-5,TRBV5-5,CASSLGMTSGGMYQETQYF,TGTGCCAGCAGCCTCGGAATGACTAGCGGGGGGATGTACCAAGAGACCCAGTACTTC
-,few,TRBJ1-2,TRBV7-9,CASSPRDGRYTF,TGTGCCAGCAGCCCTCGGGACGGTCGCTACACCTTC